The 9 T cell receptor beta chains below all came from one sample that was sequenced in a study of vaccination effects on CD4 cells after COVID-19. For these TCRs, the target antigens are not known. Sequenced by immunoSEQ multiplex PCR; TCRdb stores in-frame clones only, minus some. The data show approximately 50,000 clones, just under 80% seen once. Expansion with viral peptide pools was applied to antigen-specific CD4+ T cells by the ViraFEST assay prior to sequencing. The authors isolated CD4+ T cells after around 10 days of culture. Vaccinated participants had no history of SARS-CoV-2 infection and tested negative for nucleocapsid antibodies. Specimen: CD4+ T cells from PBMCs cultured with HCoV-OC43 spike peptides, collected before COVID-19 vaccination. Subset given: HCoV-OC43 spike overlapping peptide pool stimulation. The source of these receptors is a human donor who received a COVID-19 vaccine.

The gene calls are TRBV28 and TRBJ2-5; unclear D gene. The CDR3 totals 14 residues. Trimming pared 2 bases from V and 2 bases from J, leaving 9 bases between. CDR1 and CDR2 from the germline V gene are MDHEN and SYDVKM. Written as DNA, the CDR3 is TGTGCCAGCAGTTTAAGCGCTTATCAAGAGACCCAGTACTTC. It yields the protein CASSLSAYQETQYF. Full variable domain (outside the CDR3, taken from reference TRBV28 and TRBJ2-5): DVKVTQSSRYLVKRTGEKVFLECVQDMDHENMFWYRQDPGLGLRLIYFSYDVKMKEKGDIPEGYSVSREKKERFSLILESASTNQTSMYLCASSLSAYQETQYFGPGTRLLVL.

The chain is built from TRBV18 and TRBJ1-1, with D unresolved. Germline lookup yields CDR1 KGHSH and CDR2 LQKENI. This CDR3 has 13 amino acids. Between the trimmed V and J ends, which lost 5 bases and 0 bases, there was a span of 7 bases. The CDR3 is CASSDGLNTEAFF. The CDR3 DNA reads as TGTGCCAGCTCAGACGGCCTGAACACTGAAGCTTTCTTT.

V is TRBV5-1 and J is TRBJ2-5, with 8 nucleotides matching TRBD2. The length of the CDR3 is 19 residues. Losses at the gene ends were 0 bases for V and 2 bases for J; bases not matched to a gene: 15. Germline V gene data show CDR1 as SGHRS and CDR2 as YFSETQ. The CDR3 is CASSLGPPLSGGSQETQYF. CDR3 in DNA: TGCGCCAGCAGCTTGGGGCCGCCGTTGTCGGGGGGGAGTCAAGAGACCCAGTACTTC.

By share, this clone ranks as medium-sized. This chain uses TRBV19 with TRBJ1-5, with D tentatively TRBD1 (6 bases). CDR3 length: 14 amino acids. CDR1 and CDR2 from the germline V gene are LNHDA and SQIVND (reference sequence). The V gene lost 6 bases and the J gene lost 1 base, with 10 bases spanning the gap. The chain's CDR3 is CASRGDTSNQPQHF. The CDR3 DNA sequence: TGTGCCAGTAGAGGGGACACCAGCAATCAGCCCCAGCATTTT.

This rearrangement joins TRBV6-5 to TRBJ1-1, with D possibly being TRBD1 (5 bases). Germline V gene lookup returns CDR1 MNHEY and CDR2 SVGAGI. V was trimmed by 6 bases and J by 7 bases, leaving 21 bases between them. This CDR3 has 15 residues. The CDR3, as DNA: TGTGCCAGCAGCTTAACCGGGACCCTGGTTGGTGAAGCTTTCTTT. This encodes CASSLTGTLVGEAFF.

V is TRBV30 and J is TRBJ1-3; D gene uncertain. Germline CDR1 and CDR2: GTSNPN and SVGIG (reference sequence). V lost 0 bases and J 8 bases, leaving 5 bases between the germline ends. This CDR3 has 11 amino acids. As DNA, the CDR3 is TGTGCCTGGAGTGTACAAGACACCATATATTTT. It codes for CAWSVQDTIYF.

This clone was seen only once. The V and J genes are TRBV5-1 and TRBJ1-5; 7 bases are a match to TRBD1. The CDR3 covers 14 residues. Germline V lookup: CDR1 SGHRS, CDR2 YFSETQ. The ends lost 4 bases at V and 3 bases at J; junction bases unmatched: 4. The CDR3 DNA reads as TGCGCCAGCAGCCCGGGGACAGACAATCAGCCCCAGCATTTT. This sequence encodes CASSPGTDNQPQHF.

The rearrangement uses TRBV28 and TRBJ2-1, with TRBD2 matching 8 bases. J was trimmed by 5 bases and V by 6 bases; bases with no gene match: 9. The CDR3 is 15 residues long. Germline V lookup: CDR1 MDHEN, CDR2 SYDVKM. The CDR3, as DNA: TGTGCCAGCAGCCTCGGGGGGGCGGACGACAATGAGCAGTTCTTC. It is translated as CASSLGGADDNEQFF.

The chain recombines TRBV2 with TRBJ2-2; D not resolved. The CDR3 is 16 residues long. Germline V gene lookup returns CDR1 SNHLY and CDR2 FYNNEI. V lost 6 bases and J lost 1, with 15 bases in between. This CDR3 is CASRQSSLGNTGELFF. The CDR3 nucleotides read TGTGCCAGCAGACAGTCTAGTTTGGGGAACACCGGGGAGCTGTTTTTT.